These 22 T cell receptor beta chains share one sample of origin, sequenced in a study of beta chain bispecific antibodies for T cell cancers. TCRdb called the 5' RACE reads again in MiXCR, with one record for every CDR3 protein. The sample records 20,000 to 25,000 distinct CDR3 sequences, over 2% being singletons. Blood mononuclear cells were expanded for 3 days using either OKT3 anti-CD3 antibody or CD3/CD28 beads. The study, taken as a whole, reports: In these mixed samples, most targeted TRBV reads derived from the leukemia cell line.

Their recognized antigens are unknown. The sequenced material came from healthy donor T cells cultured with leukemia cells. The receptor set was obtained from a human donor in good health. Some clones in this sample may be carry-over from other donors' samples.

This clonotype was counted many times. V gene TRBV19 combines with J gene TRBJ2-7, with 10 positions matching TRBD1. The V gene end was trimmed by 5 bases and the J gene end by 3 bases; junction bases not matched to a gene: 4. The CDR3 spans 14 residues. Germline loops: CDR1 LNHDA, CDR2 SQIVND (reference sequence). CDR3 in amino acids: CASSARTGGYEQYF. The CDR3 DNA sequence: TGTGCCAGTAGTGCTCGGACAGGGGGCTACGAGCAGTACTTC.

This clonotype was recorded at least ten times. The chain is built from TRBV10-2 and TRBJ1-2; D is uncertain. V lost 7 bases and J 1 base, leaving 22 bases between the germline ends. There are 17 residues in the CDR3. In germline, CDR1 is WSHSY, CDR2 SAAADI. This CDR3 is CASKSGVEVPRNYGYTF. CDR3 coding DNA: TGCGCCAGCAAATCCGGGGTAGAAGTTCCGCGTAACTATGGCTACACCTTC.

In this sample, this clonotype turned up many times. The J gene is TRBJ2-3, the V gene TRBV12-3 or TRBV12-4; TRBD2 matches at 8 bases. The ends lost 8 bases at V and 6 bases at J; junction bases unmatched: 10. This CDR3 is built from 14 residues. This CDR3 reads CASYVTSAPDTQYF. CDR3 in DNA: TGTGCCAGCTATGTGACTAGCGCCCCCGATACGCAGTATTTT.

This clonotype was recorded many times. The genes are TRBV9 and TRBJ2-1; D could derive from TRBD1 or TRBD2 (5 bases each). V lost 2 bases and J 3 bases, leaving 18 bases between the germline ends. This CDR3 contains 17 residues. CDR1 SGDLS and CDR2 YYNGEE come from the germline V gene. The CDR3 DNA sequence: TGTGCCAGCAGCGTTGGAAACTGGGGTGGGGGCTACAATGAGCAGTTCTTC. Protein product: CASSVGNWGGGYNEQFF.

This clonotype was detected many times. V usage is TRBV12-3 or TRBV12-4 and J usage is TRBJ1-5; tentative D call: TRBD1 (6 bases). The CDR3 runs to 16 residues. V was trimmed by 3 bases and J by 1 base, leaving 13 bases between them. The CDR3 DNA reads TGTGCCAGCAGTTTGGGGGGGCAGGGCAGCAATCAGCCCCAGCATTTT. Protein: CASSLGGQGSNQPQHF.

This clonotype was detected ten times or more. V is TRBV6-6 and J is TRBJ1-2; tentative D call: TRBD1 (5 bases). CDR3 size: 13 residues. Germline V gene data show CDR1 as MNHNY and CDR2 as SVGAGI (reference sequence). V lost 5 bases, J lost 8 bases, and 15 bases lay in between. Here the CDR3 DNA reads TGTGCCAGCAGTCCTTCGGGGGGAGGCGGCTACACCTTC. Its translation: CASSPSGGGGYTF.

This clonotype was seen ten or more times. The CDR3 sequence is CASSSGQGASTEAFF. The CDR3 DNA follows: TGCGCCAGCAGCTCGGGACAGGGGGCGAGCACTGAAGCTTTCTTT. The chain carries TRBV5-1 and TRBJ1-1, with 12 bases matching TRBD1. The junction had 4 bases not matched to a gene; V was cut back by 3 bases and J by 4 bases. Germline V lookup: CDR1 SGHRS, CDR2 YFSETQ. The CDR3 consists of 15 residues.

This clonotype was recorded many times. The J gene is TRBJ2-5, the V gene TRBV9; D might be TRBD2 (6 bases). V was shortened by 3 bases and J by 5 bases, with 14 bases between the two germline ends. From germline, CDR1 is SGDLS and CDR2 YYNGEE. The CDR3 has 14 amino acids. CDR3 nucleotides: TGTGCCAGCAGCGAGGACTACTACAGCGAGACCCAGTACTTC. Its protein is CASSEDYYSETQYF.

This clonotype showed up many times. The rearrangement joins TRBV5-1 to TRBJ1-1; 7 bases map to TRBD1. The CDR3 is made up of 16 amino acids. The V and J ends lost 4 bases and 3 bases, in that order; junction bases with no gene match: 12. Germline V CDR1 and CDR2: SGHRS, YFSETQ. The CDR3 DNA reads TGCGCCAGCAGCCCCGTCCCGACAGGGAGAGACACTGAAGCTTTCTTT. It translates to CASSPVPTGRDTEAFF.

This clonotype was seen ten or more times. One end of the junction is discordant with germline, which a read error may explain. V gene TRBV10-2 combines with J gene TRBJ1-5; the match to TRBD1 covers 10 bases. The CDR3 has 15 amino acids. The V gene's germline CDR1 is WSHSY and CDR2 SAAADI. CDR3 residues: CASRTGGQGNRPQHF. The CDR3 nucleotides are TGCGCCAGCAGAACCGGGGGACAGGGGAATCGGCCCCAGCATTTT.

At least ten counts were recorded for this clonotype. The chain uses TRBV25-1 and TRBJ1-4, with D possibly being TRBD1 (5 bases). Between the trimmed V and J ends, which lost 3 bases and 3 bases, there was a span of 8 bases. CDR1 MGHDK and CDR2 SYGVNS come from the germline V gene. The CDR3 loop spans 14 amino acids. In DNA, the CDR3 is TGTGCCAGCAGTGAGGGGGGAGCTAATGAAAAACTGTTTTTT. This gives the protein CASSEGGANEKLFF. The full variable domain, rest sourced from reference TRBV25-1 and TRBJ1-4, is EADIYQTPRYLVIGTGKKITLECSQTMGHDKMYWYQQDPGMELHLIHYSYGVNSTEKGDLSSESTVSRIRTEHFPLTLESARPSHTSQYLCASSEGGANEKLFFGSGTQLSVL.

In this sample, this clonotype turned up many times. The chain employs TRBV5-1 and TRBJ2-2, with D perhaps assigned TRBD1 or TRBD2 (6 bases each). Germline CDR1 is SGHRS and CDR2 is YFSETQ. The CDR3 is 13 amino acids. V dropped 2 bases and J dropped 9 bases, with 11 bases sitting between them. CDR3 amino acids: CASSFGGPWELFF. The DNA of the CDR3 is TGCGCCAGCAGCTTTGGGGGGCCCTGGGAGCTGTTTTTT.

This clonotype was recorded many times. The CDR3 region has the DNA TGCAGCCCCCAGGGGCGGGGCTCTGGGGAGACCCAGTACTTC. Translating gives CSPQGRGSGETQYF. The chain links TRBV20-1 to TRBJ2-5; D tentatively fits TRBD1 or TRBD2 (6 bases each). The V gene's germline CDR1 is DFQATT and CDR2 SNEGSKA (reference sequence). The CDR3 has 14 amino acids.

This clonotype was seen repeatedly, ten times or more. The chain employs TRBV18 and TRBJ2-1; weak D call: TRBD1 (5 bases). V lost 3 bases and J lost 5, with 17 bases in between. The CDR3 length is 16 residues. In germline, CDR1 is KGHSH, CDR2 LQKENI. CDR3 sequence reads: CASSPLGAPKDNEQFF. The CDR3 nucleotides read TGTGCCAGCTCACCTCTTGGGGCTCCAAAGGACAATGAGCAGTTCTTC.

This clonotype was picked up many times. The chain employs TRBV3-1 and TRBJ1-5, with D unclear. V dropped 4 bases and J dropped 0 bases, with 10 bases sitting between them. Per germline, CDR1 LGHDT and CDR2 YNNKEL (reference sequence). The length of the CDR3 is 15 residues. The CDR3 bases are TGTGCCAGCAGCCCCACCCTTTATAGCAATCAGCCCCAGCATTTT. Translated, it gives CASSPTLYSNQPQHF.

This clonotype is classed as medium-sized. The chain carries TRBV7-9 and TRBJ1-1, with D perhaps TRBD1 (5 bases). Germline CDR1 and CDR2: SEHNR and FQNEAQ (reference sequence). The CDR3 consists of 15 residues. V shed 3 bases and J shed 3 bases, with 14 bases lying between them. In nucleotides, the CDR3 is TGTGCCAGCAGCTTTGGGGGGTTTGGGTACACTGAAGCTTTCTTT. Protein: CASSFGGFGYTEAFF. The whole variable domain, remainder taken from reference TRBV7-9 and TRBJ1-1, is DTGVSQNPRHKITKRGQNVTFRCDPISEHNRLYWYRQTLGQGPEFLTYFQNEAQLEKSRLLSDRFSAERPKGSFSTLEIQRTEQGDSAMYLCASSFGGFGYTEAFFGQGTRLTVV.

This clonotype came up a few times. The rearrangement joins TRBV6-2 or TRBV6-3 to TRBJ2-5; the D is unclear. Trimming shortened V by 5 bases and J by 3 bases, and 10 bases separated the two germline ends. The germline gives CDR1 MNHEY, CDR2 SVGEGT. This CDR3 spans 13 amino acids. CDR3 region: CASSPPPEETQYF. The CDR3 region has the DNA TGTGCCAGCAGTCCGCCCCCCGAAGAGACCCAGTACTTC.

This clonotype was seen many times. The chain carries TRBV30 and TRBJ1-1; 8 bases line up with TRBD1. The germline V gene has CDR1 GTSNPN and CDR2 SVGIG (reference sequence). Trimming removed 1 base from V and 11 bases from J; junction bases left unmatched: 15. The CDR3 runs 15 residues. The CDR3: CAWSGIEGGQDVAFF. The DNA of the CDR3 is TGTGCCTGGAGTGGGATAGAAGGGGGACAGGACGTGGCTTTCTTT. Drawing the rest from reference TRBV30 and TRBJ1-1, the complete variable domain is SQTIHQWPATLVQPVGSPLSLECTVEGTSNPNLYWYRQAAGRGLQLLFYSVGIGQISSEVPQNLSASRPQDRQFILSSKKLLLSDSGFYLCAWSGIEGGQDVAFFGQGTRLTVV.

At least ten counts were recorded for this clonotype. The gene calls are TRBV3-1 and TRBJ1-1, with D possibly matching TRBD1 (5 bases). This CDR3 is 13 amino acids long. CDR1 LGHDT and CDR2 YNNKEL come from the germline V gene (reference sequence). V shed 1 base and J shed 5 bases, with 8 bases lying between them. In DNA, the CDR3 is TGTGCCAGCAGCCAAGCGCGGGGGACTGAAGCTTTCTTT. It specifies CASSQARGTEAFF.

This clonotype was seen ten or more times. The V call is TRBV30, the J call TRBJ2-5, with 14 bases matching TRBD2. Germline lookup yields CDR1 GTSNPN and CDR2 SVGIG (reference sequence). CDR3 length: 14 amino acids. V was clipped by 6 bases and J by 5 bases; unmatched bases: 5. CDR3 nucleotides: TGTGCCTGTACGACTAGCGGGGGGGCGGAGACCCAGTACTTC. Translated, it gives CACTTSGGAETQYF.

This clonotype showed up just a few times. The rearrangement uses TRBV6-5 and TRBJ2-2; 9 bases map to TRBD2. The CDR3 covers 17 residues. Trimming at V came to 3 bases and at J to 4 bases, leaving 9 bases not matched to a gene. Germline CDR1 is MNHEY and CDR2 is SVGAGI. The DNA for the CDR3 is TGTGCCAGCAGTTATTTGCGGGGGGGCCGTCCCACCGGGGAGCTGTTTTTT. Its translation is CASSYLRGGRPTGELFF.

This clonotype was seen repeatedly, ten times or more. The chain joins TRBV6-1 to TRBJ2-3; D is unclear. The CDR3 extends over 14 amino acids. V lost 6 bases to trimming and J lost 0 bases, with 10 bases between them. Looked up from germline, CDR1 is MNHNS and CDR2 is SASEGT. CDR3 protein: CASRGGPSTDTQYF. Here the CDR3 DNA reads TGTGCCAGCAGGGGCGGTCCTAGCACAGATACGCAGTATTTT.